These 2 T cell receptor beta chains were all obtained from the same sample, sequenced in a study of beta chain features in type 1 diabetes. Expressed TCRB transcripts were sequenced after all isolated RNA was converted to cDNA. Assay used: immunoSEQ multiplex PCR; TCRdb lists only in-frame clones, some missing. Seen here are roughly 400,000 clones, around 14% observed once, and the top ten hold approximately 0.038%. The sequenced sample was naive CD4+ T cells from blood. Source of these receptors: a man aged 25 to 45 in good health.

This clone has a handful of counts. The chain combines TRBV2 with TRBJ2-6; D uncertain. Trimming took off 0 bases at V and 1 base at J, with 4 bases between the two ends. The CDR3 totals 15 residues. Germline loops: CDR1 SNHLY, CDR2 FYNNEI. The CDR3: CASSEARSGANVLTF. The CDR3 nucleotides are TGTGCCAGCAGTGAAGCCCGGTCTGGGGCCAACGTCCTGACTTTC.

The chain has TRBV28 and TRBJ2-5, with no clear D. Deletions cut 6 bases from V and 2 bases from J, with 7 bases between. CDR1 is MDHEN, CDR2 SYDVKM, per germline. The CDR3 length is 12 residues. The CDR3 is CASRGEQETQYF. The CDR3 DNA sequence: TGTGCCAGCAGAGGAGAACAAGAGACCCAGTACTTC.